A single sample is the source of the 24 T cell receptor beta chains below, sequenced in a study of T cells in women clearing cervical HPV infection (dated by TCRdb to the late 2010s). Library prep was done by the immunoSEQ multiplex PCR assay. The table was pulled from immuneACCESS by TCRdb, which kept in-frame rearrangements only. Such tables lose some clones; where checked, under half of the loss comes from unresolved V genes, and the rest has no known cause. This sample's table has entries for around 35,000 clones. The ten largest clones represent roughly 3.7% of the sample. Sequencing was carried out using blood buffy coat. These receptors were taken from a woman aged 18 to 69 with a cervical HPV16 infection that either progressed to CIN3+ or cleared (not recorded which).

On this clone itself: Read coverage stops 3 residues before the CDR3 terminus; the germline J gene supplies the remainder. The chain joins TRBV7-2 to TRBJ2-3; D uncertain. This CDR3 is built from 13 residues. The germline CDR1 and CDR2 sequences are SGHTA and FQGNSA. V was pared by 4 bases and J by 2 bases, with 7 bases between. The DNA read from the CDR3 is TGTGCCAGCAGCTCCACTAACACAGATACG. This codes for CASSSTNTDT. From start to end, the CDR3 is CASSSTNTDTQYF.

With respect to this clone: The sequence runs out 3 residues before the end of the CDR3; the remainder is reconstructed from the germline J gene. The chain recombines TRBV30 with TRBJ2-2; TRBD2 matches at 7 bases. The CDR3 loop spans 18 amino acids. Germline CDR1 and CDR2: GTSNPN and SVGIG (reference sequence). V was pared by 5 bases and J by 6 bases, with 21 bases of the junction left unmatched. CDR3 sequence reads: CAWLPPDSGPPRAGELFF. The part of the CDR3 DNA that was read is TGTGCCTGGCTCCCCCCCGATAGCGGGCCCCCTCGCGCCGGGGAG.

Of note for this clone: The read ends 3 residues early relative to the CDR3; the germline J gene fills the gap. The chain has TRBV20-1 and TRBJ2-7; 8 positions match TRBD2. The CDR3 consists of 15 residues. After removal of 0 bases from V and 2 bases from J, the junction contained 6 bases not matched to a gene. Germline CDR1 DFQATT, CDR2 SNEGSKA (reference sequence). This chain's CDR3 is CSARDPTSGPYEQYF. CDR3 DNA, as far as it was read: TGCAGTGCTAGAGATCCCACTAGCGGCCCCTACGAG.

As regards this clone: The CDR3 goes on 3 residues after the read ends, and that part is filled in from the germline J gene. The gene calls are TRBV20-1 and TRBJ1-3; D is uncertain. The V and J ends lost 6 bases and 1 base respectively, with 13 bases between them. There are 14 residues in the CDR3. Germline loops: CDR1 DFQATT, CDR2 SNEGSKA (reference sequence). CDR3 sequence reads: CSAPLAGSGNTIYF. The CDR3 bases that were read are TGCAGTGCGCCCTTAGCGGGGTCTGGAAACACC.

To note about this clone: The read finishes 3 residues shy of the CDR3 end, and the germline J gene is used to complete it. The chain combines TRBV29-1 with TRBJ2-3, with 8 bases matching TRBD1. There are 15 residues in the CDR3. V shed 5 bases, J shed 0 bases, and the junction held 7 bases outside the gene matches. Germline V gives CDR1 SQVTM, CDR2 ANQGSEA. CDR3 DNA, as far as it was read: TGCAGCGTTCCCAGGACAGGGTCTAGCACAGATACG. Its protein product is CSVPRTGSSTDT. The whole CDR3 sequence is CSVPRTGSSTDTQYF.

Comments on this clone: The observed sequence ends 3 residues before the CDR3 terminus, with the missing tail filled in from the germline J gene. The gene calls are TRBV7-9 and TRBJ2-7, with TRBD2 matching over 12 bases. Germline V gene data show CDR1 as SEHNR and CDR2 as FQNEAQ (reference sequence). The CDR3 has 14 residues. This CDR3 reads CSISPSGGAYEQYF. CDR3 DNA (partial): TGTTCCATCAGCCCTAGCGGGGGGGCCTACGAG.

As for this clone: The read ends 3 residues early relative to the CDR3; the germline J gene fills the gap. The gene calls are TRBV10-3 and TRBJ2-7, with unresolved D. In germline, CDR1 is ENHRY, CDR2 SYGVKD. Trimming stripped 3 bases from V and 4 bases from J, with 4 bases between. This CDR3 spans 11 amino acids. CDR3 DNA, as far as it was read: TGTGCCATCAGTGAAGGGTACGAG. Translating it yields CAISEGYE. The CDR3 in full is CAISEGYEQYF.

Concerning this clone itself: The read stops 3 residues short of the end of the CDR3; the missing end is completed from the germline J gene. The V gene is TRBV5-1, the J gene TRBJ2-3, with 8 bases that match TRBD2. Per germline, CDR1 SGHRS and CDR2 YFSETQ. The ends lost 4 bases at V and 4 bases at J; junction bases unmatched: 11. The CDR3 has 16 amino acids. The CDR3 sequence is CASSPGGAGEADTQYF. The part of the CDR3 DNA that was read is TGCGCCAGCAGCCCAGGCGGAGCGGGAGAGGCAGATACG.

Worth noting for this clone: Read sequence stops 3 residues before the CDR3 end, and the germline J gene provides the missing end. The rearrangement uses TRBV7-9 and TRBJ2-3; D is uncertain. V was trimmed by 4 bases and J by 1 base, leaving 12 bases between them. This CDR3 has 15 residues. Germline CDR1 is SEHNR and CDR2 is FQNEAQ (reference sequence). This chain's CDR3 is CASSSAEAGTDTQYF. The CDR3 bases that were read are TGTGCCAGCAGCTCCGCTGAGGCGGGCACAGATACG. The whole variable domain, remainder taken from reference TRBV7-9 and TRBJ2-3, is DTGVSQNPRHKITKRGQNVTFRCDPISEHNRLYWYRQTLGQGPEFLTYFQNEAQLEKSRLLSDRFSAERPKGSFSTLEIQRTEQGDSAMYLCASSSAEAGTDTQYFGPGTRLTVL.

A remark on this clone: The read ends 3 residues shy of where the CDR3 ends; the end is completed using the germline J gene. The J gene is TRBJ1-4, the V gene TRBV20-1; unclear D gene. Per germline, CDR1 DFQATT and CDR2 SNEGSKA (reference sequence). The V end lost 2 bases, the J end lost 6 bases, and 13 bases lay between the germline ends. CDR3 length equals 14 residues. The sequenced part of the CDR3 DNA is TGCAGTGCTAGATTCGGGGTTCTGGATGAAAAA. It is translated as CSARFGVLDEK. The CDR3 in its entirety is CSARFGVLDEKLFF.

In the case of this clone: Read sequence stops 3 residues before the CDR3 end, and the germline J gene provides the missing end. V and J are TRBV7-9 and TRBJ2-3; 9 bases are shared with TRBD2. Germline CDR1 and CDR2: SEHNR and FQNEAQ (reference sequence). The CDR3 has 14 residues. Trimming removed 11 bases from V and 4 bases from J; junction bases left unmatched: 10. CDR3 DNA, as far as it was read: TGTGCCGGCGGGACTAGCATTTACTCAGATACG. Protein sequence: CAGGTSIYSDT. The entire CDR3 reads CAGGTSIYSDTQYF.

A word on this clone: The read terminates 3 residues before the CDR3 end, so the remaining end is supplied by the germline J gene. The V gene is TRBV19, the J gene TRBJ2-2, with 9 positions matching TRBD1. This CDR3 has 16 residues. Per the germline V gene, CDR1 is LNHDA and CDR2 is SQIVND (reference sequence). V trimming: 4 bases; J trimming: 8 bases; junction bases outside the gene matches: 11. CDR3 amino acids: CASSNPGQGYEGELFF. The covered CDR3 bases are TGTGCCAGTAGTAATCCGGGACAGGGTTACGAGGGGGAG.

A remark on this clone: The CDR3 extends 3 residues past the end of the read, so its final part is completed from the germline J gene. V and J are TRBV30 and TRBJ2-7, with TRBD2 as a possible D gene (5 bases). The CDR3 is 14 amino acids. Germline CDR1 GTSNPN, CDR2 SVGIG (reference sequence). V shed 1 base and J shed 5 bases, with 15 bases lying between them. The CDR3 DNA, read in part, is TGTGCCTGGAGTGGCACCGGGGAGATCGACGAG. It translates to CAWSGTGEIDE. The entire CDR3 sequence reads CAWSGTGEIDEQYF. Combining the CDR3 with reference TRBV30 and TRBJ2-7 gives the whole variable domain SQTIHQWPATLVQPVGSPLSLECTVEGTSNPNLYWYRQAAGRGLQLLFYSVGIGQISSEVPQNLSASRPQDRQFILSSKKLLLSDSGFYLCAWSGTGEIDEQYFGPGTRLTVT.

A remark on this clone: The CDR3 goes on 3 residues after the read ends, and that part is filled in from the germline J gene. The V gene is TRBV20-1, the J gene TRBJ2-1; 8 nucleotides line up with TRBD2. The J segment lost 4 bases and the V segment lost 1 base, leaving 6 bases of the junction unmatched. This CDR3 spans 15 amino acids. Looked up from germline, CDR1 is DFQATT and CDR2 is SNEGSKA (reference sequence). This CDR3 is CSARVATSGYNEQFF. The CDR3 bases that were read are TGCAGTGCTAGAGTTGCTACTAGCGGATACAATGAG.

As for this clone: With the read ending 3 residues before the CDR3 end, the germline J gene is used to fill in that end. The V and J genes are TRBV19 and TRBJ2-2; perhaps TRBD2 as D (5 bases). CDR1 and CDR2 from the germline V gene are LNHDA and SQIVND (reference sequence). The V end was cut by 7 bases, the J end by 1 base, with 19 bases between. The CDR3 has 17 amino acids. CDR3: CASTGYKTGKNTGELFF. The covered CDR3 bases are TGTGCCAGTACGGGGTATAAGACGGGGAAGAACACCGGGGAG.

About this clone itself: From the germline J gene comes the end of the CDR3, since the read stops 3 residues before it. V gene TRBV19 combines with J gene TRBJ1-2; 8 bases agree with TRBD1. Trimming at V came to 6 bases and at J to 5 bases, leaving 8 bases not matched to a gene. CDR1 is LNHDA and CDR2 is SQIVND in the germline V gene (reference sequence). The CDR3 has 14 residues. CDR3 loop: CASSVGRDRYGYTF. Partial CDR3 DNA: TGTGCCAGTAGCGTTGGCCGGGACAGGTATGGC.

About this clone: Read coverage stops 3 residues before the CDR3 terminus; the germline J gene supplies the remainder. The chain couples TRBV6-2 or TRBV6-3 to TRBJ2-7, with 9 bases lining up with TRBD2. This CDR3 is 13 amino acids long. Per the germline V gene, CDR1 is MNHEY and CDR2 is SVGEGT. Germline trimming cut 6 bases from V and 3 bases from J; bases unmatched to any gene: 3. CDR3 DNA (partial): TGTGCCAGCAGCAGCGGGAGGTTCTACGAG. Its translation is CASSSGRFYE. The entire CDR3 sequence reads CASSSGRFYEQYF.

In the case of this clone: The CDR3 goes on 3 residues after the read ends, and that part is filled in from the germline J gene. The chain employs TRBV20-1 and TRBJ2-1; D gene uncertain. The CDR3 length is 14 residues. CDR1 DFQATT and CDR2 SNEGSKA come from the germline V gene (reference sequence). V shed 5 bases and J shed 8 bases, with 19 bases lying between them. CDR3 amino acids: CSALPRLGRDEQFF. Partial CDR3 DNA: TGCAGTGCTCTCCCGAGGCTGGGTAGGGATGAG.

About this clone itself: The read falls 3 residues short of the CDR3 end, and the missing part is taken from the germline J gene. This chain uses TRBV4-2 with TRBJ2-3, with TRBD1 identical over 8 bases. Germline assignment: CDR1 LGHNA and CDR2 YNFKEQ. The CDR3 is made up of 16 amino acids. J lost 3 bases, V lost 0 bases, and 5 bases had no gene match. Partial CDR3 DNA: TGTGCCAGCAGCCAAGAAGGGACAGGCACGACAGATACG. It yields the protein CASSQEGTGTTDT. The entire CDR3 is CASSQEGTGTTDTQYF.

As for this clone: The read ends 3 residues shy of where the CDR3 ends; the end is completed using the germline J gene. The gene calls are TRBV18 and TRBJ2-2, with TRBD1 as a possible D gene (6 bases). Germline V CDR1 and CDR2: KGHSH, LQKENI. V gave up 4 bases and J gave up 0 bases, with 12 bases separating them. CDR3 length: 16 amino acids. The CDR3 is CASSLHRVSNTGELFF. Incomplete CDR3 DNA: TGTGCCAGCTCACTACACAGGGTATCGAACACCGGGGAG.

With regard to this clone: The missing CDR3 end, 3 residues past where the read stops, is filled in from the germline J gene. The chain recombines TRBV5-1 with TRBJ1-2; D ambiguous. Trimming stripped 4 bases from V and 4 bases from J, with 17 bases between. Germline CDR1 is SGHRS and CDR2 is YFSETQ. This CDR3 is 15 amino acids long. CDR3 residues: CASSPAPDGVYGYTF. CDR3 DNA, as far as it was read: TGCGCCAGCAGCCCCGCGCCGGACGGGGTCTATGGC.

Regarding this clone: The read ends 3 residues before the CDR3 terminus; that terminus is restored from the germline J gene. V usage is TRBV19 and J usage is TRBJ1-4; D is uncertain. Germline CDR1 LNHDA, CDR2 SQIVND (reference sequence). V was clipped by 10 bases and J by 0 bases, with 3 bases between them. This CDR3 region has 11 residues. The part of the CDR3 DNA that was read is TGTGCCACCGCAACTAATGAAAAA. Translating it yields CATATNEK. The CDR3 in its entirety is CATATNEKLFF.

Note on this clone: The sequenced fragment ends 3 residues before the CDR3 boundary, so the rest is inferred from the germline J gene. This sequence joins TRBV6-4 and TRBJ2-2; a possible D gene is TRBD1 (6 bases). This CDR3 is built from 16 residues. Germline V gene lookup returns CDR1 MRHNA and CDR2 SNTAGT. V gave up 0 bases and J gave up 1 base, with 9 bases separating them. CDR3 in amino acids: CASSDSNRENTGELFF. The sequenced CDR3 bases are TGTGCCAGCAGTGACTCAAACAGGGAGAACACCGGGGAG.

A remark on this clone: The CDR3 end is not reached by the read, which stops 3 residues before it; the germline J gene fills it in. The V and J genes are TRBV7-3 and TRBJ1-3, with TRBD1 identical over 7 bases. Germline-derived CDR1 and CDR2 are SGHTA and FQGTGA. The V segment lost 1 base and the J segment 2 bases; nucleotides outside the gene matches: 8. The CDR3 totals 17 residues. Incomplete CDR3 DNA: TGTGCCAGCAGCTTAAAGGCCACTGGGACAGCTGGAAACACC. Protein sequence: CASSLKATGTAGNT. The whole CDR3 region reads CASSLKATGTAGNTIYF.